This T cell receptor (beta chain) was identified during a study of blood T cell repertoires in COVID-19. Study details: Material from acute and convalescent COVID-19 was sourced from the United States, Italy and Spain. T cells, B-cell-depleted T cells, or PBMCs provided the cDNA or gDNA that served as material.

Per the authors' pipeline: Counts of nucleated cells, estimated from reference gene primer amplification, were obtained. Some clones are missing from TCRdb's copy, which holds only in-frame ones; the method was immunoSEQ multiplex PCR. That table furnishes V, J and clone size, whereas the DNA furnished D and trimming. The sample lists around 60,000 clones, about 81% seen once, with about 15% in the top ten. V lost 7 bases to trimming and J lost 4 bases; unmatched junction nucleotides: 5. The CDR3 is made up of 14 amino acids. Germline V lookup: CDR1 SQVTM, CDR2 ANQGSEA. The V call is TRBV29-1, the J call TRBJ2-2; 11 bases line up with TRBD2. This sequence originates from a man at least 80 years old with acute or convalescent COVID-19. Sequencing was carried out using peripheral blood. This CDR3 reads CSAETSGGTGELFF. Written as DNA, the CDR3 is TGCAGCGCCGAAACTAGCGGGGGCACCGGGGAGCTGTTTTTT.